This paragraph covers one T cell receptor (beta chain) sequence. The data are from a study of T cells in localized non-small cell lung cancer. Here immunoSEQ multiplex PCR was the method, and the copy in TCRdb shows in-frame clones only, minus some. The sample yields around 29,000 clones, around 80% seen once. This CDR3 has 12 residues. Trimming removed 5 bases at V and 4 bases at J, with 8 bases between. Germline V gene data show CDR1 as LNHNV and CDR2 as YYDKDF (reference sequence). This rearrangement joins TRBV15 to TRBJ1-1; the D gene is possibly TRBD1 (5 bases). The source is a male donor older than 55 with stage II squamous cell lung carcinoma. Sequencing used peripheral blood, obtained before any cancer treatment. CDR3 nucleotides: TGTGCCACCAGCGCTGGGGGCACTGAAGCTTTCTTT. Its protein product is CATSAGGTEAFF.